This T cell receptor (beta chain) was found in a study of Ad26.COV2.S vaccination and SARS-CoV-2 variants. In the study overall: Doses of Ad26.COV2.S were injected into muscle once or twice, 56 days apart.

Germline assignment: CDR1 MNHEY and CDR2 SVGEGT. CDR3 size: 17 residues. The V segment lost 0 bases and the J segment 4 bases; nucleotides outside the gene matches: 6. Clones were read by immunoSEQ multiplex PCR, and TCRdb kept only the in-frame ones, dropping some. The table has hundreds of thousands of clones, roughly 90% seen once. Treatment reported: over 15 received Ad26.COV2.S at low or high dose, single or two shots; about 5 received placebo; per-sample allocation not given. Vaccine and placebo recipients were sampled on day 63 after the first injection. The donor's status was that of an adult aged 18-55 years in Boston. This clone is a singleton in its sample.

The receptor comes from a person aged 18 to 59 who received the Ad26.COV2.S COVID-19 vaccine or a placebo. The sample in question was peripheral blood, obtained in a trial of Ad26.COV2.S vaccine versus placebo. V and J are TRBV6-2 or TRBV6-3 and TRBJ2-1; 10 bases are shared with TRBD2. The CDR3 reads CASSYSAELAGYNEQFF. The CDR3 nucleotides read TGTGCCAGCAGTTACTCGGCAGAACTAGCGGGATACAATGAGCAGTTCTTC.